Following are 21 T cell receptor beta chains from one sample sequenced in a study of T cell repertoires in cytomegalovirus infection. TCRdb reprocessed the reads with MiXCR, giving one entry per CDR3 protein. The top ten clones hold just over 90% of a sample with tens of thousands of distinct CDR3 sequences, around 37% of them seen once. These receptors are not linked to any known antigen. The sample consisted of CD8+ T cells from cultured PBMCs, taken from culture after CMV antigen stimulation. These receptors came from a human donor in good health (CMV status not recorded). Some clones in this sample may be carry-over from other donors' samples.

This clonotype has at least ten counts. The chain joins TRBV7-2 to TRBJ1-4; D unresolved. The CDR3 consists of 15 residues. The V end lost 1 base, the J end lost 0 bases, and 6 bases lay between the germline ends. The germline gives CDR1 SGHTA, CDR2 FQGNSA. The CDR3 DNA sequence: TGTGCCAGCAGCTTAGGGGGTTCAACTAATGAAAAACTGTTTTTT. Translation: CASSLGGSTNEKLFF. Combining the CDR3 with reference TRBV7-2 and TRBJ1-4 gives the whole variable domain GAGVSQSPSNKVTEKGKDVELRCDPISGHTALYWYRQSLGQGLEFLIYFQGNSAPDKSGLPSDRFSAERTGGSVSTLTIQRTQQEDSAVYLCASSLGGSTNEKLFFGSGTQLSVL.

This clonotype showed up many times. This rearrangement joins TRBV7-2 to TRBJ1-1; no definite D call. Germline CDR1 SGHTA, CDR2 FQGNSA. This CDR3 spans 18 amino acids. Trimming left V 5 bases short and J 0 bases short, with 22 bases between. The CDR3 DNA reads TGTGCCAGCAGCCTCGAGGTGTGGGCAGAGAACATGAACACTGAAGCTTTCTTT. Translating it yields CASSLEVWAENMNTEAFF. The whole variable domain, filled in from reference TRBV7-2 and TRBJ1-1, reads GAGVSQSPSNKVTEKGKDVELRCDPISGHTALYWYRQSLGQGLEFLIYFQGNSAPDKSGLPSDRFSAERTGGSVSTLTIQRTQQEDSAVYLCASSLEVWAENMNTEAFFGQGTRLTVV.

This clonotype showed up just a few times. The J gene is TRBJ2-3, the V gene TRBV27; possibly TRBD1 for D (6 bases). Between the trimmed V and J ends, which lost 4 bases and 0 bases, there was a span of 8 bases. The CDR3 is 14 residues long. CDR1 and CDR2 (germline): MNHEY, SMNVEV (reference sequence). In DNA form, the CDR3 reads TGTGCCAGCAGTTGGGGGCGCAGCACAGATACGCAGTATTTT. Its protein product is CASSWGRSTDTQYF.

The sample holds a few counts of this clonotype. The chain joins TRBV20-1 to TRBJ2-2, with D possibly TRBD2 on 7 matching bases. The CDR3 runs to 15 residues. The V end was cut by 5 bases, the J end by 1 base, with 14 bases between. Germline CDR1 reads DFQATT; CDR2 reads SNEGSKA (reference sequence). CDR3 amino acids: CSAPGGGLNTGELFF. The CDR3 bases are TGCAGTGCTCCTGGGGGGGGCCTGAACACCGGGGAGCTGTTTTTT.

The CDR3 loop is CASSTSSFGEQFF. The DNA for the CDR3 is TGTGCCAGCAGCACATCTAGCTTCGGTGAGCAGTTCTTC. The chain recombines TRBV9 with TRBJ2-1; a possible D gene is TRBD2 (5 bases). V lost 4 bases, J lost 9 bases, and 14 bases lay in between. Germline CDR1 is SGDLS and CDR2 is YYNGEE. The CDR3 length is 13 residues.

This chain links TRBV4-1 with TRBJ2-1; TRBD1 aligns across 9 bases. The junction had 6 bases not matched to a gene; V was cut back by 0 bases and J by 3 bases. Germline lookup yields CDR1 MGHRA and CDR2 YSYEKL. This CDR3 contains 17 residues. Here the CDR3 DNA reads TGCGCCAGCAGCCAAGATCCGGGACAGGGAAGCTACAATGAGCAGTTCTTC. Protein sequence: CASSQDPGQGSYNEQFF.

This chain joins TRBV4-1 and TRBJ2-7; the match to TRBD1 covers 9 bases. The V and J ends lost 1 base and 3 bases, in that order; junction bases with no gene match: 4. Germline V gene data show CDR1 as MGHRA and CDR2 as YSYEKL. The CDR3 consists of 15 residues. CDR3: CASSQGGQGGYEQYF. The CDR3 nucleotides are TGCGCCAGCAGCCAAGGGGGACAGGGTGGCTACGAGCAGTACTTC.

This chain uses TRBV6-1 with TRBJ2-1; 7 bases are shared with TRBD2. V lost 3 bases, J lost 10 bases, and 12 bases stayed unmatched. Germline CDR1 is MNHNS and CDR2 is SASEGT. This CDR3 contains 15 residues. CDR3 DNA sequence: TGTGCCAGCAGTGAGGGGCTAGCGGAATCGTTCGAGCAGTTCTTC. It translates to CASSEGLAESFEQFF.

The rearrangement links TRBV7-2 to TRBJ2-3; D is uncertain. The CDR3 contains 15 residues. From germline, CDR1 is SGHTA and CDR2 FQGNSA. Trimming cost V 3 bases and J 1 base, with 11 bases left between them. CDR3 in amino acids: CASSLLGYGTDTQYF. CDR3 DNA sequence: TGTGCCAGCAGCTTGTTAGGTTACGGCACAGATACGCAGTATTTT. The variable domain in full, completed from reference TRBV7-2 and TRBJ2-3, reads GAGVSQSPSNKVTEKGKDVELRCDPISGHTALYWYRQSLGQGLEFLIYFQGNSAPDKSGLPSDRFSAERTGGSVSTLTIQRTQQEDSAVYLCASSLLGYGTDTQYFGPGTRLTVL.

At least ten counts were recorded for this clonotype. The V and J genes are TRBV7-2 and TRBJ1-1; D is possibly TRBD1 (5 bases). V lost 3 bases to trimming and J lost 5 bases, with 10 bases between them. The CDR3 sequence is 13 residues long. Germline lookup yields CDR1 SGHTA and CDR2 FQGNSA. CDR3 nucleotide sequence: TGTGCCAGCAGCTTGTTTTGGGGGACTGAAGCTTTCTTT. Its translation is CASSLFWGTEAFF.

The chain employs TRBV10-3 and TRBJ1-1; a weak D match, TRBD1 (6 bases). Germline V CDR1 and CDR2: ENHRY, SYGVKD. Trimming pared 1 base from V and 2 bases from J, leaving 11 bases between. The CDR3 is made up of 15 amino acids. The CDR3 region is CAISEYEGGNTEAFF. CDR3 nucleotides: TGTGCCATCAGTGAGTACGAGGGGGGAAACACTGAAGCTTTCTTT.

The chain recombines TRBV7-6 with TRBJ2-2; D unresolved. The CDR3 has 15 amino acids. Trimming shortened V by 1 base and J by 4 bases, and 10 bases separated the two germline ends. The germline CDR1 and CDR2 sequences are SGHVS and FNYEAQ. CDR3 DNA: TGTGCCAGCAGCTTAGTGCCCGGACCCACCGGGGAGCTGTTTTTT. It translates to CASSLVPGPTGELFF. The entire variable domain, with the rest obtained from reference TRBV7-6 and TRBJ2-2, is as follows: GAGVSQSPRYKVTKRGQDVALRCDPISGHVSLYWYRQALGQGPEFLTYFNYEAQQDKSGLPNDRFSAERPEGSISTLTIQRTEQRDSAMYRCASSLVPGPTGELFFGEGSRLTVL.

This clonotype showed up just once. V gene TRBV5-6 combines with J gene TRBJ2-7; D unclear. The germline gives CDR1 SGHDT, CDR2 YYEEEE. The CDR3 is 14 amino acids. V lost 0 bases to trimming and J lost 5 bases, with 12 bases between them. CDR3 residues: CASSLVASTHEQYF. The DNA of the CDR3 is TGTGCCAGCAGCTTGGTGGCTAGTACCCACGAGCAGTACTTC.

This clonotype showed up just a few times. The chain uses TRBV12-3 or TRBV12-4 and TRBJ1-2; D is unclear. CDR3 length: 12 residues. V shed 3 bases and J shed 6 bases, with 8 bases lying between them. CDR3 in DNA: TGTGCCAGCAGTTTTGGGTCCGATGGCTACACCTTC. Its translation is CASSFGSDGYTF.

The V and J genes are TRBV12-3 or TRBV12-4 and TRBJ2-2, with D unclear. The CDR3 loop spans 15 amino acids. Trimming removed 4 bases at V and 4 bases at J, with 13 bases between. The CDR3 DNA reads TGTGCCAGCAGTTCCCCTTGGACCCTCACCGGGGAGCTGTTTTTT. This sequence encodes CASSSPWTLTGELFF.

This chain joins TRBV7-9 and TRBJ2-7; possibly TRBD2 for D (5 bases). V shed 4 bases and J shed 5 bases, with 12 bases lying between them. The CDR3 extends over 13 amino acids. Germline CDR1 SEHNR, CDR2 FQNEAQ (reference sequence). The chain's CDR3 is CASSSRTENEQYF. The DNA of the CDR3 is TGTGCCAGCAGCTCGCGGACTGAGAACGAGCAGTACTTC.

V is TRBV28 and J is TRBJ2-3, with no clear D. Trimming removed 5 bases from V and 3 bases from J, with 15 bases in between. Germline lookup yields CDR1 MDHEN and CDR2 SYDVKM. This CDR3 region has 15 residues. The CDR3 is CASSGMILGTDTQYF. The CDR3 DNA reads TGTGCCAGCAGTGGGATGATTCTCGGAACAGATACGCAGTATTTT.

This chain uses TRBV27 with TRBJ1-1; TRBD1 might be the D (5 bases). The CDR3 length is 15 residues. Looked up from germline, CDR1 is MNHEY and CDR2 is SMNVEV (reference sequence). Trimming removed 0 bases from V and 4 bases from J, with 12 bases in between. The CDR3 spells CASSLSLGGGTEAFF. The CDR3 nucleotides are TGTGCCAGCAGTTTATCGTTGGGGGGGGGCACTGAAGCTTTCTTT.

The chain employs TRBV3-1 and TRBJ2-7, with 7 bases identical to TRBD2. V lost 1 base and J lost 0; bases outside the gene matches: 12. The germline V gene encodes CDR1 LGHDT and CDR2 YNNKEL (reference sequence). The length of the CDR3 is 18 residues. CDR3: CASSQGVLRGKSSYEQYF. The CDR3 nucleotides read TGTGCCAGCAGCCAAGGAGTTCTGCGGGGGAAATCCTCCTACGAGCAGTACTTC.

The rearrangement uses TRBV7-9 and TRBJ2-7; D not certain. With 0 bases removed from V and 5 bases from J, the gap between germline ends came to 2 bases. The germline V gene encodes CDR1 SEHNR and CDR2 FQNEAQ (reference sequence). This CDR3 has 11 residues. CDR3 DNA sequence: TGTGCCAGCAGCTTAGCCAACGAGCAGTACTTC. Protein product: CASSLANEQYF.

The chain joins TRBV27 to TRBJ1-2; the D gene is possibly TRBD1 (5 bases). CDR3 size: 13 residues. V gave up 3 bases and J gave up 7 bases, with 12 bases separating them. The germline V gene has CDR1 MNHEY and CDR2 SMNVEV (reference sequence). CDR3 DNA sequence: TGTGCCAGCAGTTTCCGGGACCTCGGTGGCTACACCTTC. This gives the protein CASSFRDLGGYTF.